This record covers a single T cell receptor beta chain. The record originates from a study of T-cell reconstitution after alpha-beta-depleted transplantation in children. During its preparation, the TCRbeta library received unique molecular identifiers. MiXCR, run by TCRdb on the PCR reads, gives a single entry per CDR3 protein. The sample has 350,000 to 400,000 distinct CDR3 sequences, roughly 20% seen once. This CDR3 is built from 12 residues. Looked up from germline, CDR1 is MDHEN and CDR2 is SYDVKM. V was cut by 3 bases and J by 6 bases, with 6 bases left in between. The source is a human donor who donated a stem cell graft to a child with acute myeloid leukemia. The sequenced sample was PBMCs from the stem cell graft donor, obtained from the stem cell graft. The chain carries TRBV28 and TRBJ1-5; no reliable D call. CDR3 coding DNA: TGTGCCAGCAGTTTTTGGAGTCAGCCCCAGCATTTT. Its translation: CASSFWSQPQHF. The full variable domain, in which reference TRBV28 and TRBJ1-5 provide the parts outside the CDR3, is DVKVTQSSRYLVKRTGEKVFLECVQDMDHENMFWYRQDPGLGLRLIYFSYDVKMKEKGDIPEGYSVSREKKERFSLILESASTNQTSMYLCASSFWSQPQHFGDGTRLSIL.